This T cell receptor (beta chain) was observed in a study of cytomegalovirus exposure and HLA in healthy donors. Study observations and caveats: HLA alleles were associated with 18,000 or so TCR beta sequences in a later analysis at 0.05 false discovery rate. Some V segments, TRBV6-2 and TRBV6-3 among them, were indistinguishable and were therefore excluded.

This PCR relied on a set of 60 Vbeta primers and 13 Jbeta primers. Using immunoSEQ multiplex PCR, the repertoire was profiled, and TCRdb retains in-frame clones only, with some absent. Found here are 95,000 to 130,000 clones, roughly 69% of them singletons; the top ten hold just under 9.5%. Sampled while nominally healthy, donors likely had unrecorded immune exposures. CDR3 length: 15 residues. J was trimmed by 1 base and V by 2 bases; bases with no gene match: 3. Germline CDR1 reads MGHRA; CDR2 reads YSYEKL. This clone was seen a handful of times. What it binds is unknown. The receptor was isolated from a woman in her thirties or forties in good health and CMV-seropositive. Sequenced input: PBMCs. The V gene is TRBV4-1, the J gene TRBJ1-1, with 8 positions matching TRBD1. The CDR3 loop is CASSQNRGSNTEAFF. The CDR3 DNA is TGCGCCAGCAGCCAAAACAGGGGGTCGAACACTGAAGCTTTCTTT.